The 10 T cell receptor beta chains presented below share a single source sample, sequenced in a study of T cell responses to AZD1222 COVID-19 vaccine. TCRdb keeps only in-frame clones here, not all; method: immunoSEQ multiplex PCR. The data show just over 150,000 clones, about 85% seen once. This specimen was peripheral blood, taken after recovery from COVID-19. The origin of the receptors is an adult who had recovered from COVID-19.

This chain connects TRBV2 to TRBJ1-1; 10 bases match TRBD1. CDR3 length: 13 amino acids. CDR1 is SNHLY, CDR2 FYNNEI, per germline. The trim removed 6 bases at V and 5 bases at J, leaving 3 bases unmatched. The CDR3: CASRGTGATEAFF. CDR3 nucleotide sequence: TGTGCCAGCAGGGGGACAGGGGCAACTGAAGCTTTCTTT.

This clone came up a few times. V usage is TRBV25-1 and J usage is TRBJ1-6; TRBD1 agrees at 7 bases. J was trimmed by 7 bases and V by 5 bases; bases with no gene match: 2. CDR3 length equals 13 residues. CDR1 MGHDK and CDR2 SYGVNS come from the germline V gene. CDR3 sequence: CASSQGGNSPLHF. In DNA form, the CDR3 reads TGTGCCAGCAGTCAAGGGGGCAATTCACCCCTCCACTTT.

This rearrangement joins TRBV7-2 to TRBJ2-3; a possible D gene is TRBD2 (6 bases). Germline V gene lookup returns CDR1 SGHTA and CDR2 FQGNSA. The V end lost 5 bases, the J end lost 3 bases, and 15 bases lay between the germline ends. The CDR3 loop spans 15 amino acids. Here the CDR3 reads CASSREGLLTDTQYF. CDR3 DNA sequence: TGTGCCAGCAGCCGTGAGGGACTTCTTACAGATACGCAGTATTTT.

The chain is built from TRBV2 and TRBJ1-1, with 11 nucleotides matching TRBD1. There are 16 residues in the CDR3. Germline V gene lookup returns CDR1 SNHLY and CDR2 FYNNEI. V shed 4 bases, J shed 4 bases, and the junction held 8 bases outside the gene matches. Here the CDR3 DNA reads TGTGCCAGCAGTGCCCAGCTAGGGACAGGGGGCACTGAAGCTTTCTTT. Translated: CASSAQLGTGGTEAFF.

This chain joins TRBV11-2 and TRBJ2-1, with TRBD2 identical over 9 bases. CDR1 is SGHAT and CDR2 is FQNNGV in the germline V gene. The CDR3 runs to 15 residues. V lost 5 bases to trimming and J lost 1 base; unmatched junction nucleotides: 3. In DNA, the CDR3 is TGTGCCAGCAGCCAGGGACTAGCTTCCTACAATGAGCAGTTCTTC. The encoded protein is CASSQGLASYNEQFF.

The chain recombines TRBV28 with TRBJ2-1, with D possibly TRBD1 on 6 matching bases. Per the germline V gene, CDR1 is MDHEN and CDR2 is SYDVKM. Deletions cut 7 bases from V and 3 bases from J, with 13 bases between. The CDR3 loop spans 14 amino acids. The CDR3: CASINRDIYNEQFF. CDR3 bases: TGTGCCAGCATCAACCGGGACATCTACAATGAGCAGTTCTTC.

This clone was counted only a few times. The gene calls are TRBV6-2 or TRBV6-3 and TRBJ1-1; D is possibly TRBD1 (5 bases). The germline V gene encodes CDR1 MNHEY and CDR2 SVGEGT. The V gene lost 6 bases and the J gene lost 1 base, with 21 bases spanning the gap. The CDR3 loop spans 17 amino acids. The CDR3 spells CASSPETTGRGNTEAFF. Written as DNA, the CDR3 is TGTGCCAGCAGCCCGGAGACCACGGGGCGGGGGAACACTGAAGCTTTCTTT.

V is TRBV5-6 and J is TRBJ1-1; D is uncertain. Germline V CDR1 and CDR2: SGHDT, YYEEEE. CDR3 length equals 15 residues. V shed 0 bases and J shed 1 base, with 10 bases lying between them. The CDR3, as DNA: TGTGCCAGCAGCTTGGCGTCGCCCGGGAACACTGAAGCTTTCTTT. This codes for CASSLASPGNTEAFF.

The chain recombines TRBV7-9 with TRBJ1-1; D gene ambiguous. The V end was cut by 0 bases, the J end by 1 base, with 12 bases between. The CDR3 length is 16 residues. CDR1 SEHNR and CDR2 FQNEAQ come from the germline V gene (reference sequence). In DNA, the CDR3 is TGTGCCAGCAGCTTAGCCGGCGGGAGTCGGAACACTGAAGCTTTCTTT. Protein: CASSLAGGSRNTEAFF.

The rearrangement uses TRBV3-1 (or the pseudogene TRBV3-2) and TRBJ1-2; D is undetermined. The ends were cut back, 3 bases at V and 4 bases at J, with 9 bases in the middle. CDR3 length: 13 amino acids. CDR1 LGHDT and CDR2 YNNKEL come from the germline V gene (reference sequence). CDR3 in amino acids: CASSQGRVYGYTF. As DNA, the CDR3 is TGTGCCAGCAGCCAGGGCCGGGTCTATGGCTACACCTTC.